This T cell receptor (beta chain) was recorded in a study of cytomegalovirus exposure and HLA in healthy donors. This CDR3 has 16 residues. Germline trimming cut 2 bases from V and 9 bases from J; bases unmatched to any gene: 12. Germline V gene data show CDR1 as MNHEY and CDR2 as SVGAGI. In nominal health when sampled, donors likely had unrecorded immune exposures nonetheless. 13 Jbeta primers and 60 Vbeta primers were used for the PCR. TCRdb keeps only in-frame clones here, not all; method: immunoSEQ multiplex PCR. The sample shows 200,000 or so clones, more than 75% of them seen only once. Broader study findings: Accurate prediction of HLA-A and HLA-B alleles (for most subjects) was reportedly achieved from TCR beta sequences. Later work associated over 15,000 TCR beta sequences with HLA alleles at 0.05 false discovery rate.

With respect to this clone: Its antigen is undetermined.

The chain combines TRBV6-5 with TRBJ2-1; 8 bases line up with TRBD2. This receptor was identified in a human donor in good health. Sequenced sample: PBMCs. The CDR3: CASSYLNSGIMGEQFF. In nucleotides, the CDR3 is TGTGCCAGCAGTTACCTAAATAGCGGGATTATGGGTGAGCAGTTCTTC.